Listed below are T cell receptor beta chains from one sample, sequenced in a study of control samples from healthy donors and cancer patients. The protocol was immunoSEQ multiplex PCR, while the TCRdb copy is restricted to in-frame clones and leaves out a portion. The data show about 120,000 clones, around nine tenths seen once. Specimen: blood. The source is a man aged 25-40 years in good health. Both conserved end residues are part of each CDR3. Fields, in order: clone size, V gene, J gene, D gene, CDR3 DNA, CDR3 protein. A D gene is named only where the DNA matches it firmly. Only part of the rows carry a size: once, few, many, or a class if the clone is expanded.

once	TRBV18	TRBJ2-3	-	TGTGCCAGCTCACCCCGGGACACAAGCACAGATACGCAGTATTTT	CASSPRDTSTDTQYF
-	TRBV19	TRBJ1-1	-	TGTGCCAGTAGTACGGGACCCAGGTCTGAAGCTTTCTTT	CASSTGPRSEAFF
-	TRBV28	TRBJ1-5	TRBD1	TGTGCCAGCAGTGACAGGGTCAAACCCCAGCATTTT	CASSDRVKPQHF
-	TRBV7-8	TRBJ1-2	-	TGTGCCAGCAGCTTAGCTTACGGCTACACCTTC	CASSLAYGYTF
-	TRBV15	TRBJ2-5	-	TGTGCCACCAGCAGCCAAGAGACCCAGTACTTC	CATSSQETQYF
-	TRBV5-6	TRBJ1-4	TRBD1	TGTGCCAGCAGTCCCTACAGGGGGCTTGGGGAAAAACTGTTTTTT	CASSPYRGLGEKLFF
-	TRBV3-1/TRBV3-2	TRBJ2-2	TRBD2	TGTGCCAGCAGCCAACGAGGACTAGGGGACGCCGGGGAGCTGTTTTTT	CASSQRGLGDAGELFF
-	TRBV7-7	TRBJ2-1	-	TGTGCCAGCAGCTTAGATGGGGGCAATGAGCAGTTCTTC	CASSLDGGNEQFF
-	TRBV19	TRBJ1-2	-	TGTGCCAGTAGTATGACAGGAGCTAACTATGGCTACACCTTC	CASSMTGANYGYTF
once	TRBV19	TRBJ1-3	-	TGTGCCAGTAGTATACAGGGAGGACCTGGAAACACCATATATTTT	CASSIQGGPGNTIYF
-	TRBV5-1	TRBJ1-2	-	TGCGCCAGCAGTTTGACAGCCTCCCATGGCTACACCTTC	CASSLTASHGYTF
-	TRBV11-3	TRBJ2-6	-	TGTGCCAGCAGCCCTGGGCAGGGGAGGGGGTCTGGGGCCAACGTCCTGACTTTC	CASSPGQGRGSGANVLTF
-	TRBV7-9	TRBJ1-6	-	TGTGCCAGCAGCTTAGCCGGCACCAATTCACCCCTCCACTTT	CASSLAGTNSPLHF
-	TRBV18	TRBJ1-4	-	TGTGCCAGCTCACCACCAGACGCGTGGGGTGAAAAACTGTTTTTT	CASSPPDAWGEKLFF
-	TRBV6-2/TRBV6-3	TRBJ2-3	-	TGTGCCAGCAGTCCGATATTGAGCACAGATACGCAGTATTTT	CASSPILSTDTQYF
-	TRBV28	TRBJ2-2	TRBD1	TGTGCCAGCAGGACTCAGGGGGCAGGCACCGGGGAGCTGTTTTTT	CASRTQGAGTGELFF
-	TRBV11-3	TRBJ1-4	-	TGTGCCAGCAGCTCTTTCCAGGACAGTGAAAAACTGTTTTTT	CASSSFQDSEKLFF